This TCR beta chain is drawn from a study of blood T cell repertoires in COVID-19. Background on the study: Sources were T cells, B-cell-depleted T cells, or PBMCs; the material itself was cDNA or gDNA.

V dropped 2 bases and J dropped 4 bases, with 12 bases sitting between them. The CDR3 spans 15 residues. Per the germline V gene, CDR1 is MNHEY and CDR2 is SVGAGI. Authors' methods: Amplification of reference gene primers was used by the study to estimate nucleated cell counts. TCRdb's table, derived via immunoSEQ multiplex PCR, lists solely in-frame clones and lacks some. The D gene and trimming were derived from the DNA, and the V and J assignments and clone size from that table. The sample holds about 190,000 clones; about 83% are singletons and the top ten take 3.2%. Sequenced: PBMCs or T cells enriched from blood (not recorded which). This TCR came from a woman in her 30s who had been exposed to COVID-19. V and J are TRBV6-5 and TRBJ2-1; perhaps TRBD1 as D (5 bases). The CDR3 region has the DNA TGTGCCAGCAGTTACGGGGCAGAAAATTACAATGAGCAGTTCTTC. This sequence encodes CASSYGAENYNEQFF.